Each of the 16 T cell receptor beta chains below was sequenced from the same sample in a study of cytotoxic CD8 clonotypes in ibrutinib-treated CLL. The data were produced by immunoSEQ multiplex PCR, yet TCRdb's version contains in-frame clones alone and is incomplete. The repertoire includes some 310,000 clones, roughly 79% of them detected once, and 6.5% to 8% sits in the top ten. This specimen consisted of PBMCs, obtained before ibrutinib treatment. These TCRs come from a human donor with chronic lymphocytic leukemia.

The rearrangement links TRBV6-5 to TRBJ1-2, with TRBD1 identical over 7 bases. The CDR3 runs 16 residues. CDR1 is MNHEY, CDR2 SVGAGI, per germline. Trimming removed 0 bases from V and 6 bases from J; junction bases left unmatched: 10. The CDR3, as DNA: TGTGCCAGCAGTTACTCGACAGGGCCCATGGCTGATGGCTACACCTTC. Amino acids: CASSYSTGPMADGYTF.

The rearrangement links TRBV7-2 to TRBJ1-1; TRBD1 agrees at 7 bases. Per the germline V gene, CDR1 is SGHTA and CDR2 is FQGNSA. This CDR3 region has 15 residues. V shed 5 bases and J 0 bases; nucleotides not matched to a gene: 6. This chain's CDR3 is CASSQQGTVNTEAFF. CDR3 sequence (DNA): TGTGCCAGCAGCCAACAGGGGACCGTGAACACTGAAGCTTTCTTT.

The chain employs TRBV10-3 and TRBJ2-1; 9 bases map to TRBD2. V dropped 5 bases and J dropped 7; count of bases not matched to a gene: 3. The germline V gene encodes CDR1 ENHRY and CDR2 SYGVKD. The CDR3 is 13 amino acids. CDR3 loop: CAISQAGGNEQFF. The CDR3 DNA reads as TGTGCCATCAGTCAAGCGGGAGGTAATGAGCAGTTCTTC.

The CDR3 nucleotides are TGTGCCAGCAGCCCCGTCCCCTTTTTCTCTGGGGCCAACGTCCTGACTTTC. This sequence encodes CASSPVPFFSGANVLTF. This sequence joins TRBV4-2 and TRBJ2-6; D remains unclear. The V and J ends lost 4 bases and 0 bases respectively, with 13 bases between them. This CDR3 region has 17 residues. Germline CDR1 and CDR2: LGHNA and YNFKEQ.

The rearrangement joins TRBV4-3 to TRBJ2-2, with a weak D call TRBD1 (5 bases). Germline V gene sequence: CDR1 LGHNA, CDR2 YSLEER. There are 15 residues in the CDR3. The V and J ends lost 0 bases and 4 bases respectively, with 9 bases between them. The CDR3 DNA reads as TGCGCCAGCAGCCAAGAGGTTACAGGCACCGGGGAGCTGTTTTTT. It specifies CASSQEVTGTGELFF.

The rearrangement uses TRBV6-5 and TRBJ1-2; the match to TRBD1 covers 8 bases. CDR1 is MNHEY, CDR2 SVGAGI, per germline. Losses at the gene ends were 6 bases for V and 7 bases for J; bases not matched to a gene: 10. This CDR3 spans 14 amino acids. The CDR3 DNA is TGTGCCAGCAGAGCCTTGGACAGGGCGGGTGGCTACACCTTC. It specifies CASRALDRAGGYTF.

This clone was picked up one time. This rearrangement joins TRBV2 to TRBJ1-5; 7 bases are shared with TRBD1. V shed 4 bases, J shed 9 bases, and the junction held 6 bases outside the gene matches. CDR3 length: 13 amino acids. CDR1 SNHLY and CDR2 FYNNEI come from the germline V gene. As DNA, the CDR3 is TGTGCCAGCAGTGGGGACAGCACGAGGCCCCAGCATTTT. Residues: CASSGDSTRPQHF.

This clone was found a few times. The chain has TRBV7-9 and TRBJ2-5; no reliable D call. CDR1 SEHNR and CDR2 FQNEAQ come from the germline V gene (reference sequence). CDR3 size: 11 residues. V was trimmed by 5 bases and J by 5 bases, leaving 6 bases between them. Here the CDR3 DNA reads TGTGCCAGCAGCCAAGAGGAGACCCAGTACTTC. Translation gives CASSQEETQYF.

V is TRBV28 and J is TRBJ1-3, with unresolved D. V lost 3 bases to trimming and J lost 0 bases, with 6 bases between them. This CDR3 has 14 residues. The V gene's germline CDR1 is MDHEN and CDR2 SYDVKM. The CDR3 here is CASSFGYSGNTIYF. CDR3 DNA: TGTGCCAGCAGTTTCGGTTACTCTGGAAACACCATATATTTT. The variable domain in full, with the rest retrieved from reference TRBV28 and TRBJ1-3, is DVKVTQSSRYLVKRTGEKVFLECVQDMDHENMFWYRQDPGLGLRLIYFSYDVKMKEKGDIPEGYSVSREKKERFSLILESASTNQTSMYLCASSFGYSGNTIYFGEGSWLTVV.

This chain links TRBV15 with TRBJ2-7; TRBD2 agrees at 10 bases. This CDR3 has 14 amino acids. Germline V gene sequence: CDR1 LNHNV, CDR2 YYDKDF (reference sequence). V lost 1 base to trimming and J lost 4 bases; unmatched junction nucleotides: 1. CDR3 region: CATSRASGGYEQYF. Written as DNA, the CDR3 is TGTGCCACCAGCAGAGCTAGCGGGGGTTACGAGCAGTACTTC.

This clone was seen just once. The chain is built from TRBV25-1 and TRBJ2-1; TRBD2 might be the D (6 bases). Trimming left V 2 bases short and J 5 bases short, with 16 bases between. Germline CDR1 is MGHDK and CDR2 is SYGVNS. This CDR3 is 16 amino acids long. CDR3 in DNA: TGTGCCAGCAGTGAACGGACTGGGAGGAGGAACAATGAGCAGTTCTTC. Encoded protein: CASSERTGRRNNEQFF.

The rearrangement links TRBV4-3 to TRBJ2-1; 11 nucleotides align to TRBD2. The CDR3 has 17 residues. Trimming cost V 0 bases and J 6 bases; bases outside gene matches: 7. CDR1 is LGHNA and CDR2 is YSLEER in the germline V gene. The CDR3 here is CASSQDRLAGGPNEQFF. The DNA of the CDR3 is TGCGCCAGCAGCCAAGATCGATTAGCGGGAGGGCCCAATGAGCAGTTCTTC.

The chain joins TRBV13 to TRBJ1-5, with TRBD1 matching over 8 bases. This CDR3 region has 15 residues. V trimming: 4 bases; J trimming: 2 bases; junction bases outside the gene matches: 4. The germline CDR1 and CDR2 sequences are PRHDT and FYEKMQ (reference sequence). The CDR3 here is CASSSGTGGNQPQHF. CDR3 sequence (DNA): TGTGCCAGCAGCTCCGGGACAGGTGGCAATCAGCCCCAGCATTTT.

This rearrangement joins TRBV18 to TRBJ2-3, with 9 bases aligning to TRBD1. The ends lost 5 bases at V and 8 bases at J; junction bases unmatched: 11. The length of the CDR3 is 15 residues. Germline CDR1 and CDR2: KGHSH and LQKENI. The CDR3 spells CASSTRGTGIGTQYF. The CDR3 region has the DNA TGTGCCAGCTCAACAAGAGGGACAGGGATTGGTACGCAGTATTTT.

This rearrangement joins TRBV11-3 to TRBJ1-1; TRBD1 matches at 9 bases. CDR1 and CDR2 from the germline V gene are SGHNT and YENEEA. After removal of 5 bases from V and 4 bases from J, the junction contained 5 bases not matched to a gene. This CDR3 comprises 14 residues. The CDR3 nucleotides are TGTGCCAGCAGCAGGACAGGGGTGGCCACTGAAGCTTTCTTT. Translating gives CASSRTGVATEAFF.

Only one count was recorded for this clone. The V and J genes are TRBV25-1 and TRBJ1-5, with TRBD1 as a possible D gene (6 bases). Per germline, CDR1 MGHDK and CDR2 SYGVNS. The CDR3 has 18 residues. V was cut by 1 base and J by 5 bases, with 21 bases left in between. The CDR3 DNA reads TGTGCCAGCAGTGAATCTGCTGGGGGGGCAGGGTTCGATCAGCCCCAGCATTTT. It is translated as CASSESAGGAGFDQPQHF.